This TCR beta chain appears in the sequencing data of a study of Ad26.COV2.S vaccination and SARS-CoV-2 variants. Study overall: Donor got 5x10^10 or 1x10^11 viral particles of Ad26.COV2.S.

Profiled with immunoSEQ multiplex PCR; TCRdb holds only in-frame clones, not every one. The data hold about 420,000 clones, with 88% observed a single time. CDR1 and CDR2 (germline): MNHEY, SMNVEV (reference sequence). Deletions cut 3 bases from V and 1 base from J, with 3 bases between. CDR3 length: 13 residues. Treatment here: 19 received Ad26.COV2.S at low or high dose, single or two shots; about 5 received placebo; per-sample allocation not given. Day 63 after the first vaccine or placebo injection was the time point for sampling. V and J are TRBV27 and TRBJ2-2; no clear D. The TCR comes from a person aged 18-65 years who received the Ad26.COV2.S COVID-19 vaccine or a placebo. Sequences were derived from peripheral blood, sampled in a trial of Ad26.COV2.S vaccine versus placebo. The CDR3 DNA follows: TGTGCCAGCAGTTTGGGGAACACCGGGGAGCTGTTTTTT. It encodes CASSLGNTGELFF.